One sample yielded the 3 T cell receptor beta chains listed below, sequenced in a study of cytomegalovirus exposure and HLA in healthy donors. In the PCR, 60 Vbeta and 13 Jbeta primers were used. TCRdb keeps only in-frame clones here, not all; method: immunoSEQ multiplex PCR. This table has around 260,000 clones, around 80% appearing once. What was sequenced was PBMCs. These receptors originate from a girl aged 2 to 10 in good health and CMV-seronegative.

V and J are TRBV5-1 and TRBJ1-2, with D perhaps TRBD1 (5 bases). CDR1 is SGHRS, CDR2 YFSETQ, per germline. V shed 1 base and J shed 0 bases, with 13 bases lying between them. The CDR3 is made up of 16 amino acids. The CDR3: CASSLSGREANYGYTF. CDR3 DNA sequence: TGCGCCAGCAGCTTGTCGGGCAGGGAAGCTAACTATGGCTACACCTTC.

The chain combines TRBV27 with TRBJ2-1; 8 bases map to TRBD2. The CDR3 runs to 11 residues. Germline CDR1 MNHEY, CDR2 SMNVEV (reference sequence). The ends lost 5 bases at V and 12 bases at J; junction bases unmatched: 3. The CDR3, as DNA: TGTGCCAGCAGTCGGAGCGGGAGGCAGTTCTTC. As protein: CASSRSGRQFF.

J is TRBJ1-6 and V is TRBV7-8, with a tentative D call TRBD1 (5 bases). The germline V gene has CDR1 SGHVS and CDR2 FQNEAQ. The CDR3 runs to 16 residues. Trimming removed 1 base at V and 3 bases at J, with 10 bases between. The CDR3 region has the DNA TGTGCCAGCAGCTTAGTACCAGGGAACTATAATTCACCCCTCCACTTT. Translated: CASSLVPGNYNSPLHF.